Presented here are 28 T cell receptor beta chains from one specimen sequenced in a study of blood T cell repertoires in COVID-19 (TCRdb year 2020). The library came from the immunoSEQ multiplex PCR assay. TCRdb holds this immuneACCESS table with in-frame rearrangements only. Some clones are missing; in checked studies, unresolved V genes explain under half, and the rest has no known cause. Counted in this sample were roughly 81,000 clones; approximately 82% of them appeared once. The ten largest make up about 9.4% of the sample. Source material: peripheral blood. These receptors originate from a man in his sixties with acute or convalescent COVID-19.

The rearrangement uses TRBV20-1 and TRBJ1-2, with D uncertain. Germline V gives CDR1 DFQATT, CDR2 SNEGSKA (reference sequence). Trimming shortened V by 0 bases and J by 8 bases, and 7 bases separated the two germline ends. The CDR3 is 11 residues long. CDR3 nucleotide sequence: TGCAGTGCTAGAGATCTAGAGGGCTACACCTTC. This translates into CSARDLEGYTF.

The chain uses TRBV7-2 and TRBJ2-7, with 8 bases fitting TRBD2. The CDR3 is made up of 13 amino acids. The ends lost 4 bases at V and 5 bases at J; junction bases unmatched: 4. The V gene's germline CDR1 is SGHTA and CDR2 FQGNSA. CDR3 DNA sequence: TGTGCCAGCAGCTGGAGTAGCGGGAACGAGCAGTACTTC. It yields the protein CASSWSSGNEQYF.

J is TRBJ2-7 and V is TRBV6-5; possible D gene TRBD1, 5 bases. Trimming left V 9 bases short and J 1 base short, with 13 bases between. The CDR3 spans 13 residues. Germline V gene sequence: CDR1 MNHEY, CDR2 SVGAGI. The CDR3 DNA sequence: TGTGCCAGTACCTCCAGGGTATCCTACGAGCAGTACTTC. Amino acids: CASTSRVSYEQYF.

This clone was detected a few times. CDR3 bases: TGTGCCAGCAACAGGGACAGGGAAGGGATATATGGCTACACCTTC. It translates to CASNRDREGIYGYTF. V is TRBV21-1 and J is TRBJ1-2; the table's D call, TRBD1, was not checked against the DNA. TRBV21-1 is designated a pseudogene. The CDR3 sequence is 15 residues long.

In DNA form, the CDR3 reads TGTGCCAGCAGTAAACAGGGGAACACCGGGGAGCTGTTTTTT. This translates into CASSKQGNTGELFF. The chain has TRBV28 and TRBJ2-2, with D possibly TRBD1 on 6 matching bases. CDR3 length: 14 amino acids. Trimming cost V 5 bases and J 1 base, with 8 bases left between them. Germline loops: CDR1 MDHEN, CDR2 SYDVKM.

This clone appeared once. The chain recombines TRBV9 with TRBJ2-7, with 8 bases lining up with TRBD2. The CDR3 is made up of 16 amino acids. V shed 3 bases, J shed 7 bases, and the junction held 15 bases outside the gene matches. Germline CDR1 is SGDLS and CDR2 is YYNGEE. The CDR3 region has the DNA TGTGCCAGCAGCGACGACCTGACTAGCGCCCGAGGGGAGCAGTACTTC. This translates into CASSDDLTSARGEQYF.

The chain joins TRBV10-1 to TRBJ1-3, with D unresolved. Per germline, CDR1 WNHNN and CDR2 SYGVQD (reference sequence). This CDR3 is built from 14 residues. Trimming pared 7 bases from V and 0 bases from J, leaving 10 bases between. The CDR3 bases are TGCGCCAGCATCCCCCTCCGCTCTGGAAACACCATATATTTT. Encoded protein: CASIPLRSGNTIYF.

This sequence joins TRBV5-5 and TRBJ1-1, with D possibly matching TRBD1 (5 bases). Per the germline V gene, CDR1 is SGHKS and CDR2 is YYEKEE (reference sequence). The V end was cut by 6 bases, the J end by 1 base, with 13 bases between. This CDR3 comprises 14 residues. The CDR3 bases are TGTGCCAGCAACAACGGCGGGGGGAACACTGAAGCTTTCTTT. It specifies CASNNGGGNTEAFF.

This clone was detected only once. The chain carries TRBV5-1 and TRBJ2-7, with TRBD2 identical over 9 bases. The CDR3 runs 15 residues. CDR1 is SGHRS, CDR2 YFSETQ, per germline. The trim removed 2 bases at V and 0 bases at J, leaving 3 bases unmatched. CDR3 DNA: TGCGCCAGCAGCTTTAGCGGGAGTTTCTCCTACGAGCAGTACTTC. Protein: CASSFSGSFSYEQYF.

This clone came up a few times. V usage is TRBV7-6 and J usage is TRBJ1-2; TRBD1 matches 8 bases. Germline CDR1 is SGHVS and CDR2 is FNYEAQ. The CDR3 is made up of 14 amino acids. V gave up 1 base and J gave up 6 bases; unmatched junction bases: 4. CDR3 protein: CASSLGDRGDGYTF. The CDR3 region has the DNA TGTGCCAGCAGCTTAGGTGACAGGGGAGATGGCTACACCTTC.

The V call is TRBV25-1, the J call TRBJ2-3, with TRBD1 matching over 8 bases. The CDR3 is 13 residues long. CDR1 is MGHDK, CDR2 SYGVNS, per germline. Trimming took 6 bases from V and 7 from J; bases not matched to a gene: 6. Here the CDR3 reads CASSADRGNTQYF. The CDR3 DNA reads as TGTGCCAGCAGCGCCGACAGGGGCAATACGCAGTATTTT.

The gene calls are TRBV5-1 and TRBJ1-1; no definite D call. Germline V gene data show CDR1 as SGHRS and CDR2 as YFSETQ. This CDR3 has 13 residues. Trimming took 0 bases from V and 3 from J, leaving 6 bases between them. The DNA for the CDR3 is TGCGCCAGCAGCTTGGGCGGGGACACTGAAGCTTTCTTT. This codes for CASSLGGDTEAFF. Using reference TRBV5-1 and TRBJ1-1 for the parts outside the CDR3, the full variable domain is KAGVTQTPRYLIKTRGQQVTLSCSPISGHRSVSWYQQTPGQGLQFLFEYFSETQRNKGNFPGRFSGRQFSNSRSEMNVSTLELGDSALYLCASSLGGDTEAFFGQGTRLTVV.

This chain connects TRBV18 to TRBJ1-4; D is undetermined. In germline, CDR1 is KGHSH, CDR2 LQKENI. This CDR3 is built from 14 residues. V was pared by 6 bases and J by 0 bases, with 8 bases between. The CDR3: CASSSTSTNEKLFF. The CDR3 DNA follows: TGTGCCAGCTCCTCCACATCAACTAATGAAAAACTGTTTTTT.

The CDR3 bases are TGTGCCAGCAGTGAAGCAGGGGGCTATAACGAGCAGTACTTC. Protein: CASSEAGGYNEQYF. J is TRBJ2-7 and V is TRBV2; 7 bases are a match to TRBD1. The J segment lost 5 bases and the V segment lost 0 bases, leaving 4 bases of the junction unmatched. Germline assignment: CDR1 SNHLY and CDR2 FYNNEI. The CDR3 spans 14 residues.

The rearrangement links TRBV7-2 to TRBJ1-2; a weak D match, TRBD1 (5 bases). Germline loops: CDR1 SGHTA, CDR2 FQGNSA. V was cut by 1 base and J by 6 bases, with 9 bases left in between. The CDR3 is 13 amino acids. The CDR3 nucleotides read TGTGCCAGCAGCTTAGTCTCGGGGGATGGCTACACCTTC. As protein: CASSLVSGDGYTF.

This clone was picked up one time. The chain recombines TRBV19 with TRBJ1-5; a weak D match, TRBD1 (6 bases). The ends were cut back, 5 bases at V and 6 bases at J, with 11 bases in the middle. This CDR3 has 13 residues. Germline CDR1 reads LNHDA; CDR2 reads SQIVND (reference sequence). The CDR3 bases are TGTGCCAGTAGTTTCCTGGACAGTCAGCCCCAGCATTTT. It specifies CASSFLDSQPQHF.

The chain carries TRBV27 and TRBJ2-7, with a tentative D call TRBD2 (6 bases). Germline CDR1 is MNHEY and CDR2 is SMNVEV (reference sequence). Trimming shortened V by 1 base and J by 4 bases, and 20 bases separated the two germline ends. The CDR3 is 17 residues long. This CDR3 is CASSLWSLARGNYEQYF. In nucleotides, the CDR3 is TGTGCCAGCAGTTTATGGTCCTTGGCCCGGGGGAATTACGAGCAGTACTTC.

This chain links TRBV28 with TRBJ1-1; D not resolved. The V and J ends lost 6 bases and 2 bases respectively, with 10 bases between them. Germline CDR1 MDHEN, CDR2 SYDVKM. This CDR3 spans 13 amino acids. The CDR3 loop is CASRLYGNTEAFF. CDR3 sequence (DNA): TGTGCCAGCAGACTGTATGGTAACACTGAAGCTTTCTTT.

This chain joins TRBV7-5 and TRBJ1-5; TRBD1 is the table's D call and was not checked against the DNA. TRBV7-5 is classified as a pseudogene. This CDR3 is built from 17 residues. CDR3 bases: TGTGCCAGAAGCTGCGGCCGGGACAGCCTTAGCAATCAGCCCCAGCATTTT. Its protein product is CARSCGRDSLSNQPQHF.

The chain joins TRBV20-1 to TRBJ2-1, with D perhaps matching TRBD1 (6 bases). This CDR3 region has 11 residues. Germline values: CDR1 DFQATT, CDR2 SNEGSKA (reference sequence). Trimming stripped 1 base from V and 13 bases from J, with 11 bases between. The CDR3 DNA reads TGCAGTGCTAGAGGGGGGCAGGGTCAGTTCTTC. Encoded protein: CSARGGQGQFF.

The genes are TRBV27 and TRBJ2-7; 8 positions agree with TRBD2. The V segment lost 5 bases and the J segment 0 bases; nucleotides outside the gene matches: 3. The CDR3 length is 14 residues. Germline CDR1 reads MNHEY; CDR2 reads SMNVEV (reference sequence). The CDR3 protein is CASSGLAGSYEQYF. Written as DNA, the CDR3 is TGTGCCAGCAGTGGTCTAGCGGGCTCCTACGAGCAGTACTTC.

The chain couples TRBV6-2 or TRBV6-3 to TRBJ1-5, with D uncertain. The CDR3 is 14 residues long. V gave up 5 bases and J gave up 3 bases, with 11 bases separating them. Per the germline V gene, CDR1 is MNHEY and CDR2 is SVGEGT. CDR3 in DNA: TGTGCCAGCAGTCGCACAGAGAACAATCAGCCCCAGCATTTT. Encoded protein: CASSRTENNQPQHF.

This clone came up once. The V call is TRBV19, the J call TRBJ2-3, with 8 bases fitting TRBD1. Germline V CDR1 and CDR2: LNHDA, SQIVND (reference sequence). The CDR3 extends over 14 amino acids. Trimming at V came to 5 bases and at J to 5 bases, leaving 6 bases not matched to a gene. The CDR3 loop reads CASSFGQGGDTQYF. The CDR3 region has the DNA TGTGCCAGTAGTTTTGGACAGGGAGGAGATACGCAGTATTTT.

This sequence joins TRBV7-2 and TRBJ1-1; 12 positions match TRBD1. With 4 bases clipped from V and 5 bases from J, the junction kept 5 bases outside the gene matches. The V gene's germline CDR1 is SGHTA and CDR2 FQGNSA. The CDR3 covers 15 residues. Here the CDR3 DNA reads TGTGCCAGCAGCTCCCAGGGACAGGGGGCGACTGAAGCTTTCTTT. It yields the protein CASSSQGQGATEAFF.

The CDR3 reads CASSLGLAGGTNTGELFF. DNA of the CDR3: TGTGCCAGTAGTCTCGGACTAGCGGGAGGTACGAACACCGGGGAGCTGTTTTTT. The chain is built from TRBV19 and TRBJ2-2; 14 bases match TRBD2. The V gene end was trimmed by 5 bases and the J gene end by 0 bases; junction bases not matched to a gene: 5. Germline loops: CDR1 LNHDA, CDR2 SQIVND (reference sequence). The CDR3 contains 18 residues. The full variable domain, in which reference TRBV19 and TRBJ2-2 provide the parts outside the CDR3, is DGGITQSPKYLFRKEGQNVTLSCEQNLNHDAMYWYRQDPGQGLRLIYYSQIVNDFQKGDIAEGYSVSREKKESFPLTVTSAQKNPTAFYLCASSLGLAGGTNTGELFFGEGSRLTVL.

This clone was seen more than once but under ten times. The chain has TRBV28 and TRBJ2-6; D perhaps matches TRBD1 (6 bases). The germline CDR1 and CDR2 sequences are MDHEN and SYDVKM. CDR3 size: 16 residues. V was clipped by 5 bases and J by 4 bases, with 15 bases between them. CDR3 amino acids: CASSPRDQGGANVLTF. Here the CDR3 DNA reads TGTGCCAGCAGTCCTCGGGACCAGGGGGGGGCCAACGTCCTGACTTTC.

This clone turned up a few times. The chain employs TRBV5-1 and TRBJ2-7; D is perhaps TRBD1 (5 bases). Trimming took 5 bases from V and 5 from J, leaving 14 bases between them. The CDR3 consists of 13 residues. CDR1 SGHRS and CDR2 YFSETQ come from the germline V gene. CDR3 residues: CASSDPGKNEQYF. CDR3 sequence (DNA): TGCGCCAGCAGTGACCCAGGGAAGAACGAGCAGTACTTC.

The V call is TRBV7-8, the J call TRBJ2-7; a weak D match, TRBD2 (6 bases). V was cut by 5 bases and J by 2 bases, with 13 bases left in between. This CDR3 has 14 residues. Per the germline V gene, CDR1 is SGHVS and CDR2 is FQNEAQ. CDR3 protein: CASSAFSGAYEQYF. CDR3 sequence (DNA): TGTGCCAGCAGCGCCTTTTCGGGGGCCTACGAGCAGTACTTC.